What follows are 10 T cell receptor beta chains derived from one specimen sequenced in a study of T cell repertoires in cytomegalovirus infection. MiXCR, run by TCRdb on the reads, gives a single entry per CDR3 protein. Here the sample spans about 150,000 distinct CDR3 sequences, around 20% being singletons. The sequenced sample was PBMCs. Receptor source: a human donor in good health (CMV status not recorded). Some clones in this sample may be carry-over from other donors' samples.

This clonotype occurred a few times. J is TRBJ2-3 and V is TRBV11-2; TRBD2 agrees at 10 bases. Germline CDR1 SGHAT, CDR2 FQNNGV. The CDR3 covers 15 residues. Trimming removed 5 bases from V and 6 bases from J; junction bases left unmatched: 8. DNA of the CDR3: TGTGCCAGCAGCGTGCCTAGCGGGGGAATGGATACGCAGTATTTT. The encoded protein is CASSVPSGGMDTQYF.

The sample holds a few counts of this clonotype. This chain links TRBV20-1 with TRBJ1-2; 8 bases map to TRBD1. CDR1 and CDR2 (germline): DFQATT, SNEGSKA (reference sequence). Trimming cost V 5 bases and J 8 bases; bases outside gene matches: 10. CDR3 length equals 13 residues. The CDR3 coding sequence is TGCAGTGCTCTGCGTGGACAGGGAGGCGGCTACACCTTC. This sequence encodes CSALRGQGGGYTF.

This clonotype turned up a few times. The chain has TRBV10-3 and TRBJ2-3; TRBD2 agrees at 8 bases. This CDR3 region has 18 residues. Germline V lookup: CDR1 ENHRY, CDR2 SYGVKD. V was clipped by 0 bases and J by 0 bases; unmatched bases: 8. The CDR3 nucleotides read TGTGCCATCAGTGAGTCTCCTAGACTAGCGAGTAGCACAGATACGCAGTATTTT. This sequence encodes CAISESPRLASSTDTQYF.

This clonotype came up a few times. The chain uses TRBV15 and TRBJ2-7; tentatively, D is TRBD1 or TRBD2 (6 bases each). The germline V gene encodes CDR1 LNHNV and CDR2 YYDKDF (reference sequence). The CDR3 runs 16 residues. V dropped 5 bases and J dropped 1 base, with 18 bases sitting between them. DNA for the CDR3: TGTGCCACCAGCGTGAGAGGGGGGTTAGGGTCCTACGAGCAGTACTTC. It encodes CATSVRGGLGSYEQYF.

This clonotype was observed many times. This sequence joins TRBV7-2 and TRBJ2-7, with TRBD1 identical over 8 bases. Germline V lookup: CDR1 SGHTA, CDR2 FQGNSA. CDR3 length: 14 amino acids. With V trimmed by 5 bases and J by 1 base, 4 bases remained unmatched. The CDR3 bases are TGTGCCAGCAGCACCGGACAGGGTTCCTACGAGCAGTACTTC. This sequence encodes CASSTGQGSYEQYF.

The rearrangement uses TRBV6-1 and TRBJ2-7; 13 nucleotides align to TRBD2. The CDR3 spans 15 residues. Germline-derived CDR1 and CDR2 are MNHNS and SASEGT. V was pared by 5 bases and J by 6 bases, with 7 bases of the junction left unmatched. CDR3 DNA: TGTGCCAGCAGTTTACTAGCGGGAGGGCGGGGCGAGCAGTACTTC. This encodes CASSLLAGGRGEQYF.

This clonotype was counted ten times or more. The chain joins TRBV7-9 to TRBJ1-2; D is unresolved. The V end lost 5 bases, the J end lost 5 bases, and 21 bases lay between the germline ends. Per germline, CDR1 SEHNR and CDR2 FQNEAQ (reference sequence). The CDR3 length is 16 residues. The CDR3 is CASSPRGAGDGYGYTF. CDR3 DNA: TGTGCCAGCAGCCCCCGCGGTGCTGGGGATGGTTATGGCTACACCTTC. The full variable domain, with the rest looked up from reference TRBV7-9 and TRBJ1-2, is DTGVSQNPRHKITKRGQNVTFRCDPISEHNRLYWYRQTLGQGPEFLTYFQNEAQLEKSRLLSDRFSAERPKGSFSTLEIQRTEQGDSAMYLCASSPRGAGDGYGYTFGSGTRLTVV.

The V gene is TRBV18, the J gene TRBJ2-1, with a possible D match to TRBD1 (5 bases). V lost 3 bases, J lost 5 bases, and 14 bases lay in between. The CDR3 is made up of 15 amino acids. Germline V gene sequence: CDR1 KGHSH, CDR2 LQKENI. CDR3 sequence reads: CASSPTGLPNNEQFF. The DNA of the CDR3 is TGTGCCAGCTCACCCACAGGTCTCCCTAACAATGAGCAGTTCTTC.

Only a few counts were recorded for this clonotype. CDR3 bases: TGCGCCAGCAGCTCGGGACTAGCGGGACCAGGGGATACGCAGTATTTT. Encoded protein: CASSSGLAGPGDTQYF. The chain carries TRBV5-1 and TRBJ2-3, with 13 bases aligning to TRBD2. The CDR3 consists of 16 residues. Trimming removed 3 bases from V and 6 bases from J; junction bases left unmatched: 7. CDR1 and CDR2 from the germline V gene are SGHRS and YFSETQ.

In this sample, this clonotype turned up many times. This chain uses TRBV7-8 with TRBJ2-2; 9 bases are a match to TRBD2. Germline assignment: CDR1 SGHVS and CDR2 FQNEAQ. CDR3 length equals 15 residues. J gave up 6 bases and V 6 bases, and 8 bases lay outside the gene matches. This chain's CDR3 is CASSSTSGAPGELFF. As DNA, the CDR3 is TGTGCCAGCAGTTCGACTAGCGGAGCTCCCGGGGAGCTGTTTTTT.